This passage covers 16 T cell receptor beta chains from one sample sequenced in a study of blood T cell repertoires in COVID-19. The table came from immunoSEQ multiplex PCR; TCRdb's copy has only in-frame clones and leaves some out. The sample has approximately 170,000 clones; about 85% are singletons. Material: peripheral blood. The receptor source for this set is a man aged 25 to 40 with acute or convalescent COVID-19.

V usage is TRBV11-3 and J usage is TRBJ2-1, with D tentatively TRBD1 (5 bases). V lost 5 bases, J lost 5 bases, and 13 bases lay in between. This CDR3 has 14 residues. The V gene's germline CDR1 is SGHNT and CDR2 YENEEA. The DNA of the CDR3 is TGTGCCAGCAGCCCCACTACGACAGACAATGAGCAGTTCTTC. Translated: CASSPTTTDNEQFF.

V gene TRBV28 combines with J gene TRBJ2-7; perhaps TRBD2 as D (6 bases). Germline V gene lookup returns CDR1 MDHEN and CDR2 SYDVKM. V dropped 2 bases and J dropped 7 bases, with 18 bases sitting between them. The CDR3 loop spans 15 amino acids. CDR3 DNA sequence: TGTGCCAGCAGTTTAAGGCGGGACGGACTTGGAGAGCAGTACTTC. Protein product: CASSLRRDGLGEQYF.

The V call is TRBV6-1, the J call TRBJ1-5, with D possibly matching TRBD1 (5 bases). Germline V lookup: CDR1 MNHNS, CDR2 SASEGT. CDR3 length equals 18 residues. V was pared by 0 bases and J by 4 bases, with 19 bases between. DNA for the CDR3: TGTGCCAGCAGTGAAGCGTACAGTAAAAGGGGTTCTAATCAGCCCCAGCATTTT. It codes for CASSEAYSKRGSNQPQHF.

This chain uses TRBV12-3 or TRBV12-4 with TRBJ2-1; D is uncertain. Trimming removed 7 bases at V and 10 bases at J, with 8 bases between. This CDR3 has 10 residues. CDR3 DNA sequence: TGTGCCAGCATCAAAATGGAGCAGTTCTTC. Residues: CASIKMEQFF.

This chain connects TRBV3-1 (or the pseudogene TRBV3-2) to TRBJ2-4; 8 nucleotides line up with TRBD2. The CDR3 totals 18 residues. V dropped 1 base and J dropped 8; count of bases not matched to a gene: 16. Germline lookup yields CDR1 LGHDT and CDR2 YNNKEL (reference sequence). DNA of the CDR3: TGTGCCAGCAGCCAAGGCAGGACTAGCTTCCCAAAATGGGACATTCAGTACTTC. Translating it yields CASSQGRTSFPKWDIQYF.

This chain joins TRBV6-6 and TRBJ2-2; D is unclear. Germline loops: CDR1 MNHNY, CDR2 SVGAGI (reference sequence). The CDR3 totals 10 residues. Deletions cut 6 bases from V and 7 bases from J, with 3 bases between. The CDR3 DNA is TGTGCCAGCAGGAGCGGGGAGCTGTTTTTT. This sequence encodes CASRSGELFF.

This chain uses TRBV6-5 with TRBJ2-2, with D perhaps TRBD2 (6 bases). Germline V gene sequence: CDR1 MNHEY, CDR2 SVGAGI. The CDR3 is 13 amino acids. With 2 bases removed from V and 8 bases from J, the gap between germline ends came to 9 bases. The CDR3 DNA reads as TGTGCCAGCAGTTACGGGGGGACTGGGGAGCTGTTTTTT. Its translation is CASSYGGTGELFF.

The J gene is TRBJ1-1, the V gene TRBV6-5; D gene unclear. Trimming pared 0 bases from V and 0 bases from J, leaving 5 bases between. The germline V gene encodes CDR1 MNHEY and CDR2 SVGAGI. This CDR3 comprises 14 residues. Written as DNA, the CDR3 is TGTGCCAGCAGTTACTCACTAGTGAACACTGAAGCTTTCTTT. Its translation is CASSYSLVNTEAFF.

This clone was seen just once. The chain couples TRBV25-1 to TRBJ1-1, with a tentative D call TRBD1 (6 bases). Germline values: CDR1 MGHDK, CDR2 SYGVNS. V dropped 5 bases and J dropped 11 bases, with 12 bases sitting between them. CDR3 size: 11 residues. The CDR3 reads CASSTGSSAFF. CDR3 sequence (DNA): TGTGCCAGCAGTACAGGGTCCTCCGCTTTCTTT.

The rearrangement links TRBV2 to TRBJ1-2; 9 bases are shared with TRBD1. The V segment lost 7 bases and the J segment 4 bases; nucleotides outside the gene matches: 4. CDR1 is SNHLY and CDR2 is FYNNEI in the germline V gene. The CDR3 covers 13 residues. CDR3 sequence reads: CASKRDRAYGYTF. The CDR3 bases are TGTGCCAGCAAACGGGACAGGGCCTATGGCTACACCTTC.

V gene TRBV5-1 combines with J gene TRBJ1-1; D is possibly TRBD1 (5 bases). Germline assignment: CDR1 SGHRS and CDR2 YFSETQ. The CDR3 contains 15 residues. The ends were cut back, 5 bases at V and 5 bases at J, with 19 bases in the middle. The CDR3 sequence is CASSRARERWTEAFF. The CDR3 nucleotides are TGCGCCAGCAGTAGGGCCAGGGAAAGATGGACTGAAGCTTTCTTT. Supplemented by reference TRBV5-1 and TRBJ1-1, the full variable domain reads KAGVTQTPRYLIKTRGQQVTLSCSPISGHRSVSWYQQTPGQGLQFLFEYFSETQRNKGNFPGRFSGRQFSNSRSEMNVSTLELGDSALYLCASSRARERWTEAFFGQGTRLTVV.

The chain carries TRBV6-5 and TRBJ1-4; 7 nucleotides match TRBD1. CDR1 and CDR2 from the germline V gene are MNHEY and SVGAGI. The ends lost 5 bases at V and 7 bases at J; junction bases unmatched: 7. CDR3 size: 14 residues. The CDR3 spells CASSPDRAVEKLFF. CDR3 nucleotides: TGTGCCAGCAGTCCCGACAGGGCGGTTGAAAAACTGTTTTTT.

The chain has TRBV7-3 and TRBJ2-5; D not certain. The germline V and J ends were trimmed by 0 bases and 1 base, with 9 bases remaining between them. This CDR3 is built from 15 residues. Germline values: CDR1 SGHTA, CDR2 FQGTGA. The CDR3 DNA reads TGTGCCAGCAGCTTAACTACTTCTACCCAAGAGACCCAGTACTTC. Translating gives CASSLTTSTQETQYF.

The gene calls are TRBV2 and TRBJ2-1, with TRBD1 matching 8 bases. Germline V gene data show CDR1 as SNHLY and CDR2 as FYNNEI. The CDR3 totals 13 residues. V lost 6 bases and J lost 8; bases outside the gene matches: 6. This CDR3 is CASSDRGQDEQFF. CDR3 DNA sequence: TGTGCCAGCAGCGACAGGGGCCAGGATGAGCAGTTCTTC.

This rearrangement joins TRBV6-5 to TRBJ1-5; D gene uncertain. The CDR3 covers 12 residues. Germline-derived CDR1 and CDR2 are MNHEY and SVGAGI. Trimming took off 6 bases at V and 4 bases at J, with 7 bases between the two ends. The CDR3 reads CASRLLNQPQHF. CDR3 DNA: TGTGCCAGCAGACTACTGAATCAGCCCCAGCATTTT.

This chain connects TRBV28 to TRBJ2-7; D perhaps matches TRBD1 (6 bases). Per germline, CDR1 MDHEN and CDR2 SYDVKM. V was clipped by 5 bases and J by 6 bases, with 14 bases between them. This CDR3 contains 13 residues. CDR3 coding DNA: TGTGCCAGCAGTGTCCTTACAGGGACCGAGCAGTACTTC. Protein product: CASSVLTGTEQYF.